The 20 T cell receptor beta chains below all came from one sample that was sequenced in a study of T cell responses to AZD1222 COVID-19 vaccine. Measured with immunoSEQ multiplex PCR; TCRdb has only the in-frame clones, and not every one. The sample gives approximately 120,000 clones, about nine tenths of which show up once; 8% to 10% is in the top ten. The sample consisted of peripheral blood, taken 28 days after the second AZD1222 dose. Receptor source: an adult who received the AZD1222 COVID-19 vaccine.

The chain uses TRBV7-2 and TRBJ1-1; D is unclear. Per the germline V gene, CDR1 is SGHTA and CDR2 is FQGNSA. V was pared by 0 bases and J by 1 base, with 9 bases between. CDR3 size: 15 residues. The DNA of the CDR3 is TGTGCCAGCAGCTTAGCGAATGGTCGGAACACTGAAGCTTTCTTT. Its protein product is CASSLANGRNTEAFF.

This clone was observed a single time. This chain connects TRBV30 to TRBJ2-7, with D possibly being TRBD1 or TRBD2 (5 bases each). V lost 7 bases to trimming and J lost 7 bases, with 17 bases between them. The germline V gene encodes CDR1 GTSNPN and CDR2 SVGIG (reference sequence). This CDR3 has 12 residues. CDR3 DNA: TGTGCCTCGCCGGGGCCAGAGGGAGAGCAGTACTTC. Encoded protein: CASPGPEGEQYF.

This rearrangement joins TRBV5-1 to TRBJ2-1; no definite D call. CDR1 is SGHRS and CDR2 is YFSETQ in the germline V gene. The CDR3 sequence is 14 residues long. V lost 1 base to trimming and J lost 2 bases, with 7 bases between them. CDR3 bases: TGCGCCAGCAGCTTGCAGGCAACCTACAATGAGCAGTTCTTC. Protein: CASSLQATYNEQFF. Full variable domain (missing parts from reference TRBV5-1 and TRBJ2-1): KAGVTQTPRYLIKTRGQQVTLSCSPISGHRSVSWYQQTPGQGLQFLFEYFSETQRNKGNFPGRFSGRQFSNSRSEMNVSTLELGDSALYLCASSLQATYNEQFFGPGTRLTVL.

This clone has just one count. The chain recombines TRBV4-3 with TRBJ1-2; no definite D call. Germline assignment: CDR1 LGHNA and CDR2 YSLEER. CDR3 length: 13 residues. Trimming cost V 0 bases and J 2 bases, with 4 bases left between them. The CDR3 DNA reads as TGCGCCAGCAGCCAAGAGCGGAACTATGGCTACACCTTC. This sequence encodes CASSQERNYGYTF.

On this clone: Within the sample, other DNA sequences also encode this same CDR3. In DNA, the CDR3 is TGTGCCAGCAGCTTAGTAGAGACCCAGTACTTC. It is translated as CASSLVETQYF. The V gene is TRBV7-2, the J gene TRBJ2-5; D remains ambiguous. Trimming removed 1 base from V and 4 bases from J, with 1 base in between. The V gene's germline CDR1 is SGHTA and CDR2 FQGNSA. The CDR3 has 11 residues.

CDR3 coding DNA: TGTGCCAGCAGCCGGGGGGATAGAACAGATACGCAGTATTTT. Translating gives CASSRGDRTDTQYF. The chain joins TRBV7-3 to TRBJ2-3; TRBD2 agrees at 7 bases. This CDR3 spans 14 amino acids. The V gene's germline CDR1 is SGHTA and CDR2 FQGTGA. The V segment lost 5 bases and the J segment 3 bases; nucleotides outside the gene matches: 5.

The J gene is TRBJ1-5, the V gene TRBV7-2; possible D gene TRBD1, 6 bases. CDR1 and CDR2 from the germline V gene are SGHTA and FQGNSA. Trimming removed 5 bases at V and 5 bases at J, with 10 bases between. This CDR3 is built from 13 residues. The CDR3 loop reads CASSPDSHQPQHF. Written as DNA, the CDR3 is TGTGCCAGCAGCCCGGACAGCCATCAGCCCCAGCATTTT.

The chain has TRBV9 and TRBJ1-1; D ambiguous. V shed 0 bases and J shed 6 bases, with 15 bases lying between them. The CDR3 totals 15 residues. CDR1 is SGDLS and CDR2 is YYNGEE in the germline V gene. The CDR3 region is CASSVDRLGRSEAFF. In DNA, the CDR3 is TGTGCCAGCAGCGTAGATCGTTTAGGGAGGTCTGAAGCTTTCTTT.

The rearrangement joins TRBV5-1 to TRBJ2-7; D unresolved. Germline CDR1 reads SGHRS; CDR2 reads YFSETQ. The CDR3 totals 11 residues. Deletions cut 4 bases from V and 6 bases from J, with 8 bases between. In DNA, the CDR3 is TGCGCCAGCAGCGGCCAAGGCGAGCAGTACTTC. This translates into CASSGQGEQYF.

This clone appeared once. This chain joins TRBV6-5 and TRBJ1-1; D remains ambiguous. The CDR3 has 12 amino acids. Per the germline V gene, CDR1 is MNHEY and CDR2 is SVGAGI. Trimming took 7 bases from V and 3 from J, leaving 9 bases between them. CDR3 DNA sequence: TGTGCCAGCAAAGGAGGTGACACTGAAGCTTTCTTT. This sequence encodes CASKGGDTEAFF.

This clone was found once. The chain uses TRBV6-5 and TRBJ1-1, with unresolved D. This CDR3 comprises 13 residues. CDR1 and CDR2 from the germline V gene are MNHEY and SVGAGI. V dropped 6 bases and J dropped 5 bases, with 13 bases sitting between them. The CDR3 sequence is CASREGLSTEAFF. In nucleotides, the CDR3 is TGTGCCAGCAGGGAGGGCCTATCGACTGAAGCTTTCTTT.

V gene TRBV2 combines with J gene TRBJ2-7; D tentatively reads TRBD1 or TRBD2 (5 bases each). Germline CDR1 SNHLY, CDR2 FYNNEI. CDR3 size: 14 residues. Trimming cost V 3 bases and J 3 bases, with 12 bases left between them. CDR3 region: CASSEGDLFYEQYF. CDR3 DNA sequence: TGTGCCAGCAGTGAGGGGGACCTATTCTACGAGCAGTACTTC.

The chain carries TRBV7-8 and TRBJ2-6; D is ambiguous. CDR3 length: 18 amino acids. V was clipped by 3 bases and J by 1 base, with 16 bases between them. In germline, CDR1 is SGHVS, CDR2 FQNEAQ. The CDR3 is CASSLKNPAVSGANVLTF. The DNA of the CDR3 is TGTGCCAGCAGCTTGAAGAATCCTGCGGTGTCTGGGGCCAACGTCCTGACTTTC.

V usage is TRBV10-1 and J usage is TRBJ1-1, with D maybe TRBD1 (5 bases). There are 15 residues in the CDR3. Germline V gives CDR1 WNHNN, CDR2 SYGVQD (reference sequence). With 4 bases removed from V and 5 bases from J, the gap between germline ends came to 17 bases. The CDR3 DNA sequence: TGCGCCAGCAGTGTAGGGTCAGGGTGGGATACTGAAGCTTTCTTT. Amino acid sequence: CASSVGSGWDTEAFF.

The chain joins TRBV9 to TRBJ1-3; no clear D gene. V was cut by 4 bases and J by 0 bases, with 11 bases left in between. CDR3 length: 15 residues. CDR1 and CDR2 (germline): SGDLS, YYNGEE. The CDR3, as DNA: TGTGCCAGCAGCCTTATGCCGAACTCTGGAAACACCATATATTTT. Translating gives CASSLMPNSGNTIYF. The entire variable domain, with the rest obtained from reference TRBV9 and TRBJ1-3, is as follows: DSGVTQTPKHLITATGQRVTLRCSPRSGDLSVYWYQQSLDQGLQFLIQYYNGEERAKGNILERFSAQQFPDLHSELNLSSLELGDSALYFCASSLMPNSGNTIYFGEGSWLTVV.

V gene TRBV27 combines with J gene TRBJ1-5; D might be TRBD1 (6 bases). Trimming stripped 6 bases from V and 7 bases from J, with 19 bases between. The CDR3 covers 15 residues. The germline CDR1 and CDR2 sequences are MNHEY and SMNVEV (reference sequence). The DNA for the CDR3 is TGTGCCAGCAGGCCGGTCCCCCTCGGGGGCCAGCCCCAGCATTTT. Encoded protein: CASRPVPLGGQPQHF.

The J gene is TRBJ2-3, the V gene TRBV15; D possibly corresponds to TRBD2 (6 bases). Germline V gene sequence: CDR1 LNHNV, CDR2 YYDKDF (reference sequence). The germline V and J ends were trimmed by 3 bases and 4 bases, with 14 bases remaining between them. CDR3 length equals 15 residues. The CDR3 nucleotides read TGTGCCACCAGCAGTGGACGGGAGCGGGCAGATACGCAGTATTTT. It yields the protein CATSSGRERADTQYF.

Concerning this clone itself: At one end, the junction sequence differs from germline, possibly due to a read error. V usage is TRBV7-7 and J usage is TRBJ2-5; no clear D. The CDR3 totals 13 residues. Germline assignment: CDR1 SSHAT and CDR2 FNYEAQ (reference sequence). CDR3 sequence reads: CASSLDSAGTQYF. Written as DNA, the CDR3 is TGTGCTAGCAGCTTAGATTCTGCAGGGACCCAGTACTTC.

The rearrangement uses TRBV7-6 and TRBJ1-2; tentatively, D is TRBD1 (5 bases). The CDR3 has 14 residues. Germline assignment: CDR1 SGHVS and CDR2 FNYEAQ. V dropped 5 bases and J dropped 5 bases, with 15 bases sitting between them. The CDR3 coding sequence is TGTGCCAGCAGCCTGGGAGGGGCAGAGTATGGCTACACCTTC. Translating gives CASSLGGAEYGYTF.

This chain connects TRBV19 to TRBJ1-1; D is ambiguous. CDR3 length: 14 amino acids. V shed 3 bases and J shed 8 bases, with 16 bases lying between them. CDR1 LNHDA and CDR2 SQIVND come from the germline V gene (reference sequence). For the CDR3, the DNA is TGTGCCAGTAGTATGGGGTCCCAAAACAAGGAAGCTTTCTTT. Protein: CASSMGSQNKEAFF. Full variable domain (missing parts from reference TRBV19 and TRBJ1-1): DGGITQSPKYLFRKEGQNVTLSCEQNLNHDAMYWYRQDPGQGLRLIYYSQIVNDFQKGDIAEGYSVSREKKESFPLTVTSAQKNPTAFYLCASSMGSQNKEAFFGQGTRLTVV.